The 3 T cell receptor beta chains in this list originate from one sample, sequenced in a study of T cells in Graves' hyperthyroidism and ophthalmopathy. Amplified TCR beta CDR3 regions came from RNA transcripts. An initial round of RT-PCR targeting the TCR CDR3 relied on the HTBI primer set. TCRdb re-called the multiplex PCR reads through MiXCR, storing one row per CDR3 protein. The table records roughly 250,000 distinct CDR3 sequences, about 14% of them present only once. The specimen sequenced was blood. The receptor set was obtained from a woman aged 40 to 55 with Graves' hyperthyroidism that later progressed to Graves' ophthalmopathy.

The chain joins TRBV6-1 to TRBJ1-1; D not resolved. Germline CDR1 MNHNS, CDR2 SASEGT. V dropped 6 bases and J dropped 6 bases, with 8 bases sitting between them. The CDR3 runs 11 residues. Here the CDR3 reads CASRRESEAFF. CDR3 nucleotides: TGTGCCAGCAGGAGGGAGTCTGAAGCTTTCTTT.

This clonotype was seen a handful of times. The rearrangement links TRBV19 to TRBJ2-5; D possibly corresponds to TRBD1 (7 bases). Looked up from germline, CDR1 is LNHDA and CDR2 is SQIVND (reference sequence). This CDR3 region has 15 residues. V gave up 5 bases and J gave up 4 bases, with 17 bases separating them. Here the CDR3 DNA reads TGTGCCAGTAGTCCCTCTGGAGGGGGCTTAGAGACCCAGTACTTC. It yields the protein CASSPSGGGLETQYF. The full variable domain, its missing parts supplied by reference TRBV19 and TRBJ2-5, is DGGITQSPKYLFRKEGQNVTLSCEQNLNHDAMYWYRQDPGQGLRLIYYSQIVNDFQKGDIAEGYSVSREKKESFPLTVTSAQKNPTAFYLCASSPSGGGLETQYFGPGTRLLVL.

A remark on this clonotype: A single base separates this from a much larger clone, so it may be a read error. The chain recombines TRBV5-1 with TRBJ1-3, with 8 bases aligning to TRBD1. The CDR3 is 15 residues long. V was pared by 6 bases and J by 2 bases, with 7 bases of the junction left unmatched. The germline gives CDR1 SGHRS, CDR2 YFSETQ. Here the CDR3 reads CASTQGASPGNTIYF. Here the CDR3 DNA reads TGCGCCAGCACCCAGGGGGCTAGCCCTGGAAACACCATATATTTT.